Detailed here is one T cell receptor (delta chain). The source of the sample is a study of gamma-delta chains in newborns, infants, children. Overall study context: Polyclonal expansion of innate γδ T cells after birth follows microbial exposure.

Trimming removed 0 bases at V and 2 bases at J, with 9 bases between. The germline V gene encodes CDR1 GEAIGNYY and CDR2 EKD. This CDR3 has 14 residues. TCRdb reprocessed the reads through CATT. The top ten clones hold 9.3% of a sample with about 3,800 delta-chain clones, 1.5% to 2% of them seen once. The chain has TRDV2 and TRDJ1; D not certain. This sequence originates from a child who was a newborn, infant or young child, either healthy, febrile or measles-vaccinated (not recorded which). The sample consisted of blood. CDR3: CACDTVEGTDKLIF. As DNA, the CDR3 is TGTGCCTGTGACACCGTAGAGGGGACCGATAAACTCATCTTT.